The 28 T cell receptor beta chains below were found in one sample sequenced in a study of blood T cell repertoires in COVID-19. The repertoire was sequenced with immunoSEQ multiplex PCR; TCRdb's copy has only in-frame clones and lacks some. Altogether 68,000 or so clones are present, roughly 85% being singletons, with the ten largest covering over 30%. Sample: peripheral blood. These TCRs come from a human donor in a cohort sampled during active COVID-19.

The V and J genes are TRBV7-6 and TRBJ2-5; D is possibly TRBD2 (7 bases). Trimming took 1 base from V and 4 from J, leaving 16 bases between them. Germline V gives CDR1 SGHVS, CDR2 FNYEAQ. CDR3 length equals 16 residues. CDR3 nucleotides: TGTGCCAGCAGCTTAGAAGGGGGAGGGCCTCGAGAGACCCAGTACTTC. Translation: CASSLEGGGPRETQYF.

The chain carries TRBV20-1 and TRBJ2-3; 7 bases map to TRBD2. This CDR3 comprises 16 residues. Germline V gene sequence: CDR1 DFQATT, CDR2 SNEGSKA (reference sequence). The trim removed 3 bases at V and 8 bases at J, leaving 17 bases unmatched. The DNA of the CDR3 is TGCAGTGCTAGTTTCTTGGCGGGAGTTGTGGGTGTTACGCAGTATTTT. Protein product: CSASFLAGVVGVTQYF.

The rearrangement joins TRBV6-5 to TRBJ2-2, with D tentatively TRBD2 (7 bases). The CDR3 has 15 residues. Germline assignment: CDR1 MNHEY and CDR2 SVGAGI. Trimming pared 2 bases from V and 7 bases from J, leaving 14 bases between. CDR3 residues: CASSYEGGADGELFF. In nucleotides, the CDR3 is TGTGCCAGCAGTTACGAGGGGGGGGCGGACGGGGAGCTGTTTTTT.

V gene TRBV6-6 combines with J gene TRBJ2-3, with D perhaps TRBD2 (6 bases). Trimming shortened V by 2 bases and J by 6 bases, and 6 bases separated the two germline ends. CDR1 is MNHNY, CDR2 SVGAGI, per germline (reference sequence). This CDR3 has 12 residues. The CDR3 coding sequence is TGTGCCAGCAGTTACCGGGGGGATACGCAGTATTTT. As protein: CASSYRGDTQYF.

This chain uses TRBV24-1 with TRBJ1-5; a weak D match, TRBD1 (6 bases). This CDR3 has 15 amino acids. Deletions cut 9 bases from V and 0 bases from J, with 14 bases between. Germline CDR1 reads KGHDR; CDR2 reads SFDVKD. CDR3 DNA: TGTGCCACCTCAAAAACGGGACATAGCAATCAGCCCCAGCATTTT. Protein: CATSKTGHSNQPQHF.

The rearrangement links TRBV19 to TRBJ2-7; 13 nucleotides line up with TRBD2. This CDR3 region has 16 residues. The V segment lost 1 base and the J segment 2 bases; nucleotides outside the gene matches: 2. CDR1 and CDR2 (germline): LNHDA, SQIVND (reference sequence). The CDR3 reads CASSIAGTSGTYEQYF. The CDR3 DNA reads TGTGCCAGTAGTATAGCTGGGACTAGCGGGACCTACGAGCAGTACTTC.

The chain recombines TRBV11-2 with TRBJ2-1; tentatively, D is TRBD2 (6 bases). The CDR3 runs to 14 residues. Germline loops: CDR1 SGHAT, CDR2 FQNNGV. Trimming shortened V by 1 base and J by 9 bases, and 13 bases separated the two germline ends. CDR3 region: CASSLVGGGSEQFF. Here the CDR3 DNA reads TGTGCCAGCAGCTTAGTCGGGGGAGGATCTGAGCAGTTCTTC.

This chain links TRBV20-1 with TRBJ2-7; D is uncertain. V lost 5 bases to trimming and J lost 8 bases, with 10 bases between them. Germline assignment: CDR1 DFQATT and CDR2 SNEGSKA (reference sequence). The CDR3 totals 10 residues. CDR3: CSAVEVQQYF. The DNA of the CDR3 is TGCAGTGCTGTCGAGGTACAGCAGTACTTC.

This rearrangement joins TRBV11-1 to TRBJ2-7, with 10 bases aligning to TRBD1. CDR1 SGHAT and CDR2 FQDESV come from the germline V gene (reference sequence). The CDR3 runs to 15 residues. Losses at the gene ends were 5 bases for V and 4 bases for J; bases not matched to a gene: 8. The CDR3 DNA reads TGTGCCAGCAGCCAATCCGGGACAGGGGCGTACGAGCAGTACTTC. Translated: CASSQSGTGAYEQYF.

The chain combines TRBV5-1 with TRBJ1-1; TRBD1 matches 7 bases. This CDR3 is built from 13 residues. Germline V gives CDR1 SGHRS, CDR2 YFSETQ. The ends lost 2 bases at V and 6 bases at J; junction bases unmatched: 4. The CDR3 DNA reads TGCGCCAGCAGCTTTATCAGGGGGTCTGAAGCTTTCTTT. This sequence encodes CASSFIRGSEAFF.

The chain is built from TRBV11-3 and TRBJ2-5; TRBD2 matches 7 bases. CDR1 SGHNT and CDR2 YENEEA come from the germline V gene. J gave up 4 bases and V 6 bases, and 11 bases lay outside the gene matches. The CDR3 consists of 15 residues. CDR3 region: CASSSSGTIRETQYF. CDR3 bases: TGTGCCAGCAGTTCCTCCGGGACTATAAGAGAGACCCAGTACTTC.

The chain recombines TRBV7-6 with TRBJ2-3; 7 bases align to TRBD2. J gave up 0 bases and V 5 bases, and 8 bases lay outside the gene matches. Germline V gene sequence: CDR1 SGHVS, CDR2 FNYEAQ. This CDR3 comprises 16 residues. The CDR3 sequence: CASSLWSGTSTDTQYF. In nucleotides, the CDR3 is TGTGCCAGCAGCCTCTGGAGCGGGACTAGCACAGATACGCAGTATTTT.

This clone was counted only a few times. The chain employs TRBV9 and TRBJ2-7; TRBD2 aligns across 8 bases. Germline CDR1 SGDLS, CDR2 YYNGEE. V trimming: 5 bases; J trimming: 9 bases; junction bases outside the gene matches: 13. The CDR3 runs to 14 residues. CDR3 loop: CASSMTGTRAVQYF. The CDR3 nucleotides read TGTGCCAGCAGTATGACCGGGACTAGGGCTGTGCAGTACTTC.

CDR3 residues: CASSATSGRAYEQYF. In nucleotides, the CDR3 is TGCGCCAGCAGCGCAACTAGCGGGAGGGCCTACGAGCAGTACTTC. The genes are TRBV5-1 and TRBJ2-7, with 13 bases matching TRBD2. Losses at the gene ends were 4 bases for V and 2 bases for J; bases not matched to a gene: 3. Germline V gives CDR1 SGHRS, CDR2 YFSETQ. This CDR3 is built from 15 residues.

This clone appeared a few times. The chain combines TRBV28 with TRBJ1-5; D is possibly TRBD1 (5 bases). Germline V gene sequence: CDR1 MDHEN, CDR2 SYDVKM. Trimming pared 6 bases from V and 10 bases from J, leaving 31 bases between. The CDR3 loop spans 18 amino acids. CDR3: CASSSGHPLSTSISPQHF. The CDR3 nucleotides read TGTGCCAGCAGCTCTGGACACCCTCTTTCCACCTCAATCAGCCCCCAGCATTTT.

This chain connects TRBV5-4 to TRBJ2-5; tentative D call: TRBD1 (6 bases). The V end was cut by 4 bases, the J end by 6 bases, with 13 bases between. CDR1 is SGHNT and CDR2 is YYREEE in the germline V gene (reference sequence). The length of the CDR3 is 13 residues. In DNA, the CDR3 is TGTGCCAGCAGCCACAGGACAGTACAGACCCAGTACTTC. As protein: CASSHRTVQTQYF.

This clone was detected only a few times. The rearrangement links TRBV27 to TRBJ1-5; 7 bases are a match to TRBD1. The CDR3 has 16 residues. The germline V gene encodes CDR1 MNHEY and CDR2 SMNVEV (reference sequence). Germline trimming cut 1 base from V and 5 bases from J; bases unmatched to any gene: 8. CDR3 DNA sequence: TGTGCCAGCAGTTTATGGTCCGGGCAGGGGGATCAGCCCCAGCATTTT. As protein: CASSLWSGQGDQPQHF.

The rearrangement joins TRBV7-6 to TRBJ2-3; 9 bases map to TRBD2. CDR3 length: 17 residues. CDR1 and CDR2 (germline): SGHVS, FNYEAQ. The ends lost 5 bases at V and 0 bases at J; junction bases unmatched: 9. The CDR3 DNA sequence: TGTGCCAGCAGCCAAAACTCACTAGCGGGTAGCACAGATACGCAGTATTTT. It encodes CASSQNSLAGSTDTQYF.

This chain uses TRBV7-2 with TRBJ2-7; TRBD1 aligns across 10 bases. The germline V gene has CDR1 SGHTA and CDR2 FQGNSA. This CDR3 comprises 15 residues. Trimming removed 5 bases from V and 1 base from J; junction bases left unmatched: 5. DNA of the CDR3: TGTGCCAGCAGCACACGGACAGGGGGGTCCTACGAGCAGTACTTC. Translating it yields CASSTRTGGSYEQYF.

V usage is TRBV10-3 and J usage is TRBJ1-2; 9 bases are a match to TRBD1. CDR1 and CDR2 from the germline V gene are ENHRY and SYGVKD. The CDR3 totals 13 residues. With V trimmed by 5 bases and J by 6 bases, 4 bases remained unmatched. CDR3: CAISQQGAHGYTF. For the CDR3, the DNA is TGTGCCATCAGTCAACAGGGGGCCCATGGCTACACCTTC.

The chain employs TRBV5-1 and TRBJ1-6; TRBD1 aligns across 9 bases. In germline, CDR1 is SGHRS, CDR2 YFSETQ. V was pared by 6 bases and J by 7 bases, with 8 bases of the junction left unmatched. The CDR3 sequence is 15 residues long. In nucleotides, the CDR3 is TGCGCCAGCACCTACCGGGACAGGGACAATTCACCCCTCCACTTT. Translated, it gives CASTYRDRDNSPLHF. The full variable domain, in which reference TRBV5-1 and TRBJ1-6 provide the parts outside the CDR3, is KAGVTQTPRYLIKTRGQQVTLSCSPISGHRSVSWYQQTPGQGLQFLFEYFSETQRNKGNFPGRFSGRQFSNSRSEMNVSTLELGDSALYLCASTYRDRDNSPLHFGNGTRLTVT.

The sample holds a few counts of this clone. This rearrangement joins TRBV19 to TRBJ1-2, with a weak D call TRBD1 (6 bases). This CDR3 comprises 15 residues. Germline V gives CDR1 LNHDA, CDR2 SQIVND (reference sequence). Trimming cost V 7 bases and J 7 bases, with 22 bases left between them. The CDR3 reads CASNTPGETGRGYTF. CDR3 in DNA: TGTGCCAGTAATACACCAGGGGAAACGGGCCGTGGCTACACCTTC.

CDR3 coding DNA: TGTGCCACCAGCAGAGGAAGGACTAGCGGGGGAAGGAGGAATGAGCAGTTCTTC. Translated: CATSRGRTSGGRRNEQFF. The chain uses TRBV15 and TRBJ2-1; 13 bases are shared with TRBD2. The CDR3 totals 18 residues. Germline assignment: CDR1 LNHNV and CDR2 YYDKDF (reference sequence). The J segment lost 7 bases and the V segment lost 1 base, leaving 10 bases of the junction unmatched.

The gene calls are TRBV5-8 and TRBJ1-2; TRBD1 aligns across 12 bases. Germline CDR1 and CDR2: SGHTS and YDEGEE. With 3 bases clipped from V and 6 bases from J, the junction kept 12 bases outside the gene matches. The CDR3 runs 17 residues. In nucleotides, the CDR3 is TGTGCCAGCAGCTGGGGGACAGGGGGCTCGTATTTGGATGGCTACACCTTC. Translation gives CASSWGTGGSYLDGYTF.

This chain links TRBV3-1 (or the pseudogene TRBV3-2) with TRBJ2-2, with TRBD1 as a possible D gene (5 bases). This CDR3 is built from 17 residues. CDR1 and CDR2 from the germline V gene are LGHDT and YNNKEL (reference sequence). V lost 0 bases to trimming and J lost 3 bases, with 14 bases between them. This CDR3 reads CASSQDLRGSYTGELFF. CDR3 nucleotides: TGTGCCAGCAGCCAAGATCTTAGGGGCAGTTACACCGGGGAGCTGTTTTTT.

This clone is a singleton in its sample. The chain has TRBV19 and TRBJ2-6; 9 bases match TRBD1. Germline CDR1 LNHDA, CDR2 SQIVND (reference sequence). This CDR3 has 16 residues. The junction had 4 bases not matched to a gene; V was cut back by 3 bases and J by 4 bases. The CDR3 DNA sequence: TGTGCCAGTAGTATCGGGGACAGGGCAGGGGCCAACGTCCTGACTTTC. As protein: CASSIGDRAGANVLTF.

CDR3 DNA: TGTGCCAGCAGCTTAGATCAGGCGTCCGTTAGGCCCCAGCATTTT. It yields the protein CASSLDQASVRPQHF. The chain uses TRBV7-9 and TRBJ1-5; D unclear. CDR3 length: 15 amino acids. The V gene's germline CDR1 is SEHNR and CDR2 FQNEAQ (reference sequence). The ends were cut back, 1 base at V and 9 bases at J, with 16 bases in the middle.

CDR3 amino acids: CASRSQGASGETQYF. In nucleotides, the CDR3 is TGTGCCAGCAGATCCCAGGGGGCGTCCGGGGAGACCCAGTACTTC. This chain joins TRBV6-6 and TRBJ2-5; 8 bases line up with TRBD1. The germline CDR1 and CDR2 sequences are MNHNY and SVGAGI (reference sequence). The J segment lost 5 bases and the V segment lost 6 bases, leaving 11 bases of the junction unmatched. The CDR3 contains 15 residues.